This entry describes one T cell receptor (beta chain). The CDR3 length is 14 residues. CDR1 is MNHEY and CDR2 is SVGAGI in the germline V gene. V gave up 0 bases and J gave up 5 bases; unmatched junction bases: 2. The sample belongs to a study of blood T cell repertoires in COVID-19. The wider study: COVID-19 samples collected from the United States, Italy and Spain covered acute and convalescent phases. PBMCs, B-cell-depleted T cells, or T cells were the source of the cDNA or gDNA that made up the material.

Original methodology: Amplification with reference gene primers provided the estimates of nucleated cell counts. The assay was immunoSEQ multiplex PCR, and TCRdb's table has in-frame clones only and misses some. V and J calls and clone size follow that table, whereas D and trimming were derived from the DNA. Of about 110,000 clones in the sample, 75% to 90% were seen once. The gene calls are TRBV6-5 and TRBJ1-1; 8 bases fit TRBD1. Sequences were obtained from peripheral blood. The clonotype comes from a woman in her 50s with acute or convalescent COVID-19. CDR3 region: CASSYSRGRTEAFF. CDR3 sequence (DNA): TGTGCCAGCAGTTACTCCAGGGGGCGGACTGAAGCTTTCTTT.